One sample yielded the 25 T cell receptor beta chains listed below, sequenced in a study of cytomegalovirus exposure and HLA in healthy donors. The table came from immunoSEQ multiplex PCR; TCRdb's copy has only in-frame clones and leaves some out. The sample consists of about 200,000 clones, roughly 81% of them appearing once. The sample comprised PBMCs. These receptors all stem from a woman in her 30s in good health and CMV-seronegative.

The rearrangement uses TRBV4-2 and TRBJ2-3; 10 nucleotides align to TRBD2. Looked up from germline, CDR1 is LGHNA and CDR2 is YNFKEQ. The length of the CDR3 is 16 residues. V dropped 0 bases and J dropped 3; count of bases not matched to a gene: 3. The DNA of the CDR3 is TGTGCCAGCAGCCAAGAACTAGCGGGGAGTACAGATACGCAGTATTTT. Translation: CASSQELAGSTDTQYF.

This clone was observed a single time. V gene TRBV9 combines with J gene TRBJ2-2; tentatively, D is TRBD2 (6 bases). CDR3 length equals 15 residues. CDR1 is SGDLS and CDR2 is YYNGEE in the germline V gene. Trimming left V 1 base short and J 3 bases short, with 10 bases between. The CDR3 reads CASSVMGLDTGELFF. The CDR3 region has the DNA TGTGCCAGCAGCGTAATGGGACTCGACACCGGGGAGCTGTTTTTT.

This chain uses TRBV7-3 with TRBJ2-2, with a possible D match to TRBD1 (5 bases). This CDR3 spans 14 amino acids. The V gene's germline CDR1 is SGHTA and CDR2 FQGTGA. V was trimmed by 5 bases and J by 3 bases, leaving 10 bases between them. DNA of the CDR3: TGTGCCAGCAGCCCAGGGCGAGACACCGGGGAGCTGTTTTTT. It translates to CASSPGRDTGELFF. Full variable domain (outside the CDR3, taken from reference TRBV7-3 and TRBJ2-2): GAGVSQTPSNKVTEKGKYVELRCDPISGHTALYWYRQSLGQGPEFLIYFQGTGAADDSGLPNDRFFAVRPEGSVSTLKIQRTERGDSAVYLCASSPGRDTGELFFGEGSRLTVL.

The chain has TRBV18 and TRBJ2-7; the match to TRBD1 covers 8 bases. The germline V gene has CDR1 KGHSH and CDR2 LQKENI. CDR3 length: 16 residues. V shed 6 bases and J 6 bases; nucleotides not matched to a gene: 16. Written as DNA, the CDR3 is TGTGCCAGCTCCCCTGAACCCCTACGGACAGGGTCCGAGCAGTACTTC. Translated, it gives CASSPEPLRTGSEQYF.

The chain joins TRBV29-1 to TRBJ2-1; 7 bases are shared with TRBD2. J lost 4 bases, V lost 6 bases, and 12 bases had no gene match. The CDR3 sequence is 15 residues long. CDR1 and CDR2 (germline): SQVTM, ANQGSEA. In DNA form, the CDR3 reads TGCAGCGTCGGCCGTAGGGCTAGCGGTTACAATGAGCAGTTCTTC. Protein product: CSVGRRASGYNEQFF.

This clone occurred a few times. This rearrangement joins TRBV27 to TRBJ1-2; a weak D match, TRBD1 (5 bases). The CDR3 spans 14 residues. The V gene's germline CDR1 is MNHEY and CDR2 SMNVEV (reference sequence). The V and J ends lost 5 bases and 4 bases respectively, with 14 bases between them. The CDR3 spells CASSPYTGAYGYTF. For the CDR3, the DNA is TGTGCCAGCAGTCCCTACACTGGGGCCTATGGCTACACCTTC.

This chain uses TRBV25-1 with TRBJ1-6; 9 nucleotides agree with TRBD1. The CDR3 totals 17 residues. Trimming removed 7 bases from V and 5 bases from J; junction bases left unmatched: 12. The germline V gene encodes CDR1 MGHDK and CDR2 SYGVNS. The CDR3 loop is CASIGTGWSRHNSPLHF. In DNA form, the CDR3 reads TGTGCCAGCATAGGGACAGGGTGGAGTAGGCATAATTCACCCCTCCACTTT.

In the case of this clone: Other DNA sequences of this sample code for an identical CDR3. V usage is TRBV6-6 and J usage is TRBJ2-7, with 7 bases aligning to TRBD1. This CDR3 region has 14 residues. The trim removed 3 bases at V and 4 bases at J, leaving 6 bases unmatched. CDR1 MNHNY and CDR2 SVGAGI come from the germline V gene (reference sequence). This CDR3 reads CASSYSDRAYEQYF. The CDR3 DNA is TGTGCCAGCAGTTATTCTGACAGGGCTTACGAGCAGTACTTC.

V gene TRBV19 combines with J gene TRBJ2-5, with D perhaps matching TRBD1 (5 bases). CDR3 length equals 15 residues. Germline V gene data show CDR1 as LNHDA and CDR2 as SQIVND (reference sequence). V was cut by 0 bases and J by 1 base, with 9 bases left in between. The CDR3 DNA follows: TGTGCCAGTAGTATAGACAGGGTCCCCCAAGAGACCCAGTACTTC. Its protein product is CASSIDRVPQETQYF.

The chain joins TRBV29-1 to TRBJ1-1; possible D gene TRBD1, 5 bases. The V gene lost 6 bases and the J gene lost 1 base, with 15 bases spanning the gap. This CDR3 comprises 14 residues. The germline V gene encodes CDR1 SQVTM and CDR2 ANQGSEA. The CDR3 sequence is CSVTGGTRNTEAFF. As DNA, the CDR3 is TGCAGCGTAACCGGGGGGACTAGGAACACTGAAGCTTTCTTT.

V is TRBV5-5 and J is TRBJ2-2, with 7 bases fitting TRBD2. Germline V gene lookup returns CDR1 SGHKS and CDR2 YYEKEE (reference sequence). The CDR3 loop spans 15 amino acids. After removal of 4 bases from V and 15 bases from J, the junction contained 18 bases not matched to a gene. In nucleotides, the CDR3 is TGTGCCAGCAGCCCGGTGGACTACTCGGCGGGGGTGGTGTTTTTT. Translated: CASSPVDYSAGVVFF. The full variable domain, with the rest looked up from reference TRBV5-5 and TRBJ2-2, is DAGVTQSPTHLIKTRGQQVTLRCSPISGHKSVSWYQQVLGQGPQFIFQYYEKEERGRGNFPDRFSARQFPNYSSELNVNALLLGDSALYLCASSPVDYSAGVVFFGEGSRLTVL.

The chain joins TRBV6-5 to TRBJ2-7, with D tentatively TRBD1 (5 bases). The CDR3 is 14 amino acids. The V and J ends lost 7 bases and 0 bases respectively, with 13 bases between them. Looked up from germline, CDR1 is MNHEY and CDR2 is SVGAGI. CDR3 nucleotide sequence: TGTGCCAGCACCGGACATATGGACTCCTACGAGCAGTACTTC. Its protein is CASTGHMDSYEQYF.

This chain connects TRBV5-4 to TRBJ1-2; 7 positions agree with TRBD1. The germline V gene encodes CDR1 SGHNT and CDR2 YYREEE (reference sequence). V gave up 3 bases and J gave up 1 base; unmatched junction bases: 6. There are 15 residues in the CDR3. CDR3 protein: CASSSGTEFNYGYTF. The CDR3 DNA reads as TGTGCCAGCAGCTCCGGGACAGAATTTAACTATGGCTACACCTTC.

The V and J genes are TRBV27 and TRBJ2-7; TRBD1 agrees at 9 bases. CDR1 and CDR2 from the germline V gene are MNHEY and SMNVEV (reference sequence). Trimming cost V 6 bases and J 0 bases; bases outside gene matches: 6. This CDR3 has 15 amino acids. The CDR3 nucleotides are TGTGCCAGCAGCCCACAGGGGGCTTACTCCTACGAGCAGTACTTC. It encodes CASSPQGAYSYEQYF.

This clone was observed once. V and J are TRBV30 and TRBJ1-5; D gene ambiguous. The germline gives CDR1 GTSNPN, CDR2 SVGIG (reference sequence). Trimming took off 2 bases at V and 5 bases at J, with 13 bases between the two ends. The CDR3 is 14 amino acids. The DNA of the CDR3 is TGTGCCTGGAGTAATGGAGGCATTTATCAGCCCCAGCATTTT. This codes for CAWSNGGIYQPQHF. Variable domain in full (rest from reference TRBV30 and TRBJ1-5): SQTIHQWPATLVQPVGSPLSLECTVEGTSNPNLYWYRQAAGRGLQLLFYSVGIGQISSEVPQNLSASRPQDRQFILSSKKLLLSDSGFYLCAWSNGGIYQPQHFGDGTRLSIL.

The chain carries TRBV6-1 and TRBJ2-4, with D possibly TRBD2 on 6 matching bases. Trimming removed 4 bases from V and 8 bases from J, with 18 bases in between. The CDR3 runs to 15 residues. Germline V gene data show CDR1 as MNHNS and CDR2 as SASEGT. CDR3 loop: CASSARGGGFDIQYF. CDR3 nucleotide sequence: TGTGCCAGCAGTGCAAGGGGAGGCGGTTTCGACATTCAGTACTTC.

The chain uses TRBV27 and TRBJ2-2, with 10 bases that match TRBD2. The CDR3 is made up of 19 amino acids. The V gene end was trimmed by 5 bases and the J gene end by 7 bases; junction bases not matched to a gene: 19. Germline V gene lookup returns CDR1 MNHEY and CDR2 SMNVEV (reference sequence). The CDR3 protein is CASSPTLFERGGLVGELFF. Here the CDR3 DNA reads TGTGCCAGCAGTCCCACCTTGTTTGAGCGGGGGGGCTTAGTCGGGGAGCTGTTTTTT.

J is TRBJ2-7 and V is TRBV7-9; 8 bases map to TRBD2. The V and J ends lost 7 bases and 5 bases, in that order; junction bases with no gene match: 13. The germline gives CDR1 SEHNR, CDR2 FQNEAQ (reference sequence). CDR3 size: 15 residues. The CDR3 loop is CASTLGAGVADEQYF. CDR3 bases: TGTGCCAGCACCCTTGGAGCGGGGGTAGCGGACGAGCAGTACTTC.

This chain's CDR3 is CAWSVGGGGYNEQFF. The CDR3 DNA follows: TGTGCCTGGAGTGTAGGCGGCGGGGGCTACAATGAGCAGTTCTTC. This chain uses TRBV30 with TRBJ2-1, with TRBD2 identical over 7 bases. Germline V gene lookup returns CDR1 GTSNPN and CDR2 SVGIG (reference sequence). This CDR3 is 15 amino acids long. Trimming at V came to 0 bases and at J to 3 bases, leaving 5 bases not matched to a gene. Complete variable domain (other parts from reference TRBV30 and TRBJ2-1): SQTIHQWPATLVQPVGSPLSLECTVEGTSNPNLYWYRQAAGRGLQLLFYSVGIGQISSEVPQNLSASRPQDRQFILSSKKLLLSDSGFYLCAWSVGGGGYNEQFFGPGTRLTVL.

This chain joins TRBV27 and TRBJ2-7, with D uncertain. V was cut by 0 bases and J by 2 bases, with 5 bases left in between. CDR1 MNHEY and CDR2 SMNVEV come from the germline V gene (reference sequence). This CDR3 region has 13 residues. The CDR3 sequence: CASSLSAPYEQYF. The CDR3, as DNA: TGTGCCAGCAGTTTATCAGCGCCCTACGAGCAGTACTTC.

This clone was observed a single time. This CDR3 is CASSRVGSRNEQFF. Here the CDR3 DNA reads TGTGCCAGCAGCAGGGTAGGCTCTAGGAATGAGCAGTTCTTC. This chain connects TRBV6-5 to TRBJ2-1, with D possibly being TRBD1 (5 bases). Trimming took off 6 bases at V and 7 bases at J, with 16 bases between the two ends. The CDR3 length is 14 residues. The germline CDR1 and CDR2 sequences are MNHEY and SVGAGI.

This chain connects TRBV9 to TRBJ2-1, with 10 positions matching TRBD1. The trim removed 6 bases at V and 4 bases at J, leaving 19 bases unmatched. The germline V gene encodes CDR1 SGDLS and CDR2 YYNGEE. This CDR3 has 19 amino acids. CDR3 DNA sequence: TGTGCCAGCACCGGCGGGACAGGGGAGTGGACTAGCTGGTACAATGAGCAGTTCTTC. This sequence encodes CASTGGTGEWTSWYNEQFF. Complete variable domain (other parts from reference TRBV9 and TRBJ2-1): DSGVTQTPKHLITATGQRVTLRCSPRSGDLSVYWYQQSLDQGLQFLIQYYNGEERAKGNILERFSAQQFPDLHSELNLSSLELGDSALYFCASTGGTGEWTSWYNEQFFGPGTRLTVL.

For the CDR3, the DNA is TGTGCCAGCAGTCCCGGTGCGATGAACACTGAAGCTTTCTTT. Amino acids: CASSPGAMNTEAFF. V and J are TRBV6-6 and TRBJ1-1; no firm D call. Germline CDR1 reads MNHNY; CDR2 reads SVGAGI (reference sequence). Trimming took 5 bases from V and 0 from J, leaving 10 bases between them. The CDR3 consists of 14 residues.

This clone was found once. The V gene is TRBV25-1, the J gene TRBJ1-2; 10 bases are shared with TRBD1. With 4 bases clipped from V and 5 bases from J, the junction kept 16 bases outside the gene matches. CDR3 length: 18 amino acids. Germline V gene lookup returns CDR1 MGHDK and CDR2 SYGVNS. The CDR3 spells CASSGIRWETGGWYGYTF. As DNA, the CDR3 is TGTGCCAGCAGTGGAATACGTTGGGAGACAGGGGGCTGGTATGGCTACACCTTC.

The chain is built from TRBV11-2 and TRBJ2-5, with D possibly being TRBD1 (5 bases). Per germline, CDR1 SGHAT and CDR2 FQNNGV. Trimming removed 3 bases at V and 1 base at J, with 9 bases between. The CDR3 contains 14 residues. CDR3 sequence (DNA): TGTGCCAGCAGCTTCAGCAGGGCCCAAGAGACCCAGTACTTC. It codes for CASSFSRAQETQYF. The whole variable domain, remainder taken from reference TRBV11-2 and TRBJ2-5, is EAGVAQSPRYKIIEKRQSVAFWCNPISGHATLYWYQQILGQGPKLLIQFQNNGVVDDSQLPKDRFSAERLKGVDSTLKIQPAKLEDSAVYLCASSFSRAQETQYFGPGTRLLVL.